This T cell receptor (beta chain) was found in a study of cytomegalovirus exposure and HLA in healthy donors (TCRdb year 2017). At the level of the whole study: In an earlier analysis of under 750 of the donors, around 290 Gb of sequence data and about 110 million unique TCR beta sequences from about 190 million T cells were reported. Among 398 genotyped donors of the cohort, an average of about 220,000 unique TCR beta nucleotide sequences was sequenced per donor, of which about 18% were non-productive. Besides the first cohort of some 670 subjects, a separate validation cohort made up of over a hundred different subjects was used. Every discovery cohort repertoire had been produced on one sequencing platform. An early release covering more than 500 HLA-typed donors comprised roughly 300 gigabases of sequencing data and approximately 85 million unique TCR sequences. In a later analysis, previously published TCR beta repertoires from 666 donors were re-analyzed and high-resolution HLA genotyping was added so that TCR occurrence patterns could be studied. A later genetic analysis used genome-wide SNP genotypes for about 65% of the roughly 700 donors, treating that subset as a discovery cohort. The study profiled the T cell repertoires of hundreds of subjects by immunosequencing and related them to cytomegalovirus serostatus. HLA typing included class I and class II loci at four-digit resolution. In an earlier analysis of 587 of the donors, high-throughput TCR beta sequencing was used to judge whether each TCR beta V gene segment behaved as functional or pseudogenic. Because of strong linkage in the cohort, 5 or 6 DR-DQ haplotypes were treated as single units for association and clustering. Rather than using new phenotypic data, the later analysis identified candidate immune exposures from TCR beta sequences and from how often those sequences occurred across donors. Typing coverage varied by locus: roughly 629-640 donors for A, B, C, DRB1 and DQB1; approximately 520 for DQA1; more than 600 for DPA1; fewer than 480 for DPB1. The study aimed to test whether signatures of past pathogen exposure could be identified by cataloging public T cell receptors. Of the 300 to 500 genotyped donors, more than 75% were placed in the genetic ancestry cluster associated with self-reported Caucasian donors. Donor age, sex, ethnicity and CMV serostatus were compiled together with the repertoire data. To predict cytomegalovirus infection status, the study combined high-throughput TCR immunosequencing, statistical association of individual TCRs with disease status, and machine learning. Study-level results and caveats: Most CMV-associated TCR beta chains appeared to be HLA-restricted in a later analysis, and the HLA associations seemed to be driven largely by CMV exposure. In a later analysis, 15,000 to 20,000 TCR beta sequences were associated with specific HLA alleles at a false discovery rate of 0.05. Linkage disequilibrium might explain the correlated functional status among segregating V segments, but an unknown experimental factor could not be excluded. Cytomegalovirus status was reported to be diagnosed by the classifier with high specificity and sensitivity in both the original and validation cohorts. HLA typing was unavailable for some donors at each locus, so association tests used only the typed subset. The sequencing pipeline was judged likely to have produced a cluster of highly shared sequence variants as a technical artifact. In a later analysis, HLA-associated TCR beta chains showed more clonal expansion and lower generation probabilities than non-associated chains that were equally common. Only TCR beta chains were sequenced in this cohort, and the absence of alpha or paired-chain data limited detectable features. Across donors, most TCR sequences were observed very rarely, whereas some public TCRs were present in many individuals. It was suggested by the authors that the approach could potentially be generalized to other disease states and immunological phenotypes. The study gave a list of about 170 TCR beta chains associated with cytomegalovirus. A further reported finding was that TCR beta sequences accurately predicted the HLA-A and HLA-B alleles for most subjects in the first cohort. Some IMGT-functional V segments, including TRBV6-2 and TRBV6-3, could not be distinguished by the 87-base-pair reads and were therefore excluded. Several of the top co-occurrence clusters appeared to be linked to parvovirus B19, influenza, CMV and Epstein-Barr virus, according to a later analysis. A few of the identified cytomegalovirus-associated TCR beta chains were confirmed in vitro to be specific for cytomegalovirus antigens. In a later genetic analysis, fewer N-insertions in productive TCRs were reported among donors in an Asian-associated ancestry cluster than the roughly 640-donor mean. An association between a missense DCLRE1C variant and V-gene and J-gene trimming of TCR beta chains was found in a later genetic analysis and replicated in an independent cohort. The earlier analysis of approximately 590 of the donors excluded 15 to 20 rarely observed V segments, including chromosome 9 orphons, because counts were too low. In an earlier analysis of more than 500 of the donors, most TCR beta V segments appeared in productive rearrangements about 90% or about 30% of the time, broadly matching IMGT annotations. Presence/absence analyses assumed roughly uniform sequencing depth across donors, an assumption that may not hold. Strong co-occurrence of HLA alleles, especially DR and DQ, made assigning TCR associations to individual alleles difficult. In a later analysis, TCR association rates were found to vary across HLA loci, with the most associated TCRs seen for DRB1 alleles and the fewest for HLA-C alleles. Immune exposure information for the cohort was limited to CMV serostatus.

This clone has only a few counts. Its antigen is currently not known. Base qualities are not provided; no much larger clone lies one nucleotide away. The cohort was made up of approximately 670 healthy bone marrow donors. At the time of sampling, every cohort member was nominally healthy, though immune exposures that went unrecorded were likely present. The donor tested CMV seropositive, placing the donor among the 290 or so seropositive members of the cohort. Each donor provided a peripheral blood sample, and peripheral blood mononuclear cells were used for TCR beta sequencing. The Qiagen DNeasy Blood Extraction Kit was used to extract genomic DNA from the blood cell samples. From the cysteine through the phenylalanine, the CDR3 covers 17 amino acids. The kept DNA is CDR3 alone, 51 bases in frame from the first base. According to the germline V gene, CDR1 reads SGHNT and CDR2 reads YENEEA. V lost 3 bases and J lost 2 bases, and the count of bases not matched to a germline gene is 8.

Receptor amplification or capture employed the immunoSEQ multiplex PCR assay. For the multiplex PCR, a mixture combining 60 forward primers for TCR Vbeta segments and 13 reverse primers for TCR Jbeta segments was used. A multiplex PCR assay on genomic DNA amplified the CDR3 region of rearranged TCR beta genes. The amplified TCR beta libraries were sequenced on the Illumina HiSeq System as 87-base-pair reads. Processing in the source paper ran as follows. A later analysis counted around 72 million unique TCR beta chains across the roughly 700 repertoires, and some 11 million of these chains were shared by at least two donors. Raw reads were error-corrected and collapsed into unique sequences with a nearest-neighbor algorithm that merged closely related sequences to remove PCR and sequencing errors. V, D and J gene segments were assigned by aligning CDR3 sequences to IMGT reference sequences. For a sequence to be retained, a match of at least six nucleotides to both a V gene segment and a J gene segment was required. A rearrangement was called productive if the CDR3 had no stop codons and remained in frame with V and J, and every other rearrangement was called non-productive. Following IMGT convention, CDR3 was defined as the stretch from the second conserved V-encoded cysteine up to the conserved J-encoded phenylalanine. The earlier analysis of 587 of the donors excluded any sequence lacking an unambiguous match to a single V gene segment. In an earlier analysis of several hundred of the donors, V segments were called functional above 56.7% productive rearrangements and were called segregating when the between-donor standard deviation exceeded 5%. A statistical classification framework was developed to diagnose cytomegalovirus status using the catalog of TCR beta chain sequences. A later analysis assigned V and J genes by comparing TCR nucleotide sequences with IMGT/GENE-DB human TR gene sequences. In a later analysis, CDR3 sequences and most-parsimonious VDJ recombination scenarios were assigned using the TCRdist pipeline. In a later analysis, every TCR beta chain was defined by the combination of its CDR3 amino acid sequence and its V-gene family, and reads without a unique V-gene family were dropped. As a way to deal with suspected cross-contamination and a sequencing artifact, a later analysis dropped 450 to 600 nucleotide sequences that were highly shared and had low generation probability. A later analysis calculated a clonal expansion index for each public chain from normalized within-repertoire ranks of inferred template counts. In a later analysis, generation probabilities were computed with a VDJ recombination model fitted to out-of-frame rearrangements, and the resulting probabilities were checked against IGoR. A later analysis scored TCR-TCR, TCR-HLA and TCR-CMV co-occurrence with hypergeometric tests, applying a repertoire-size bias correction to TCR pairs. To estimate false discovery rates, a later analysis permuted the HLA or CMV assignments 20 times. In a later analysis, co-occurring TCRs were grouped with DBSCAN, and TCRdist sequence similarity was added when clustering was performed within HLA-allele-positive subsets. For co-occurrence clustering, repertoires with fewer than 30,000 or more than 120,000 public chains were excluded, along with four to six repertoires with anomalous nucleotide sharing. In its TCRdb copy, this immuneACCESS table keeps in-frame sequences only and misses some clones. Where compared with another copy, unresolved V genes explain less than half of these, and the others have no known cause. V and J calls and clone size are given by that table; D and trimming were obtained from the DNA. The sample records around 86,000 clones, more than 60% of which are singletons. The ten largest clones represent more than 2.5% of the sample.

The chain is made from TRBV11-3 and TRBJ2-1; 9 junctional bases match TRBD2. Sequenced input: PBMCs. The clonotype comes from a man in his fifties in good health and CMV-seropositive. The CDR3 has the sequence CASSFLGTSRAYNEQFF. The DNA sequence is given as TGTGCCAGCAGCTTCCTCGGGACTAGCCGAGCCTACAATGAGCAGTTCTTC.